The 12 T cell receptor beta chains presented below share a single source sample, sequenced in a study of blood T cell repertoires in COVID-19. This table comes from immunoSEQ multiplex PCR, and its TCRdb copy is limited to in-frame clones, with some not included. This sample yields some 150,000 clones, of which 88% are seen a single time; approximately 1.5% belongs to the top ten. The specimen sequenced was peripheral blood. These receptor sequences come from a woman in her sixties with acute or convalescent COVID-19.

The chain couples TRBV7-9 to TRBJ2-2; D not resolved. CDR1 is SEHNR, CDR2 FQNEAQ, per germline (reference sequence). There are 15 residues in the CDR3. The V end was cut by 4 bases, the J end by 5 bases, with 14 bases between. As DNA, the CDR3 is TGTGCCAGCAGCTCCCGAGGCACCACGACCGGGGAGCTGTTTTTT. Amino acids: CASSSRGTTTGELFF.

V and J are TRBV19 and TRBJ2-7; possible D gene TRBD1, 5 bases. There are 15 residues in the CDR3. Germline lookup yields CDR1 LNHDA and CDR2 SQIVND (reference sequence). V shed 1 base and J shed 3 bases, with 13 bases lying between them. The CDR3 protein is CASSIGKGDLYEQYF. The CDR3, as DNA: TGTGCCAGTAGTATAGGAAAAGGGGATCTCTACGAGCAGTACTTC. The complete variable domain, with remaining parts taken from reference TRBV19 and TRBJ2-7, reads DGGITQSPKYLFRKEGQNVTLSCEQNLNHDAMYWYRQDPGQGLRLIYYSQIVNDFQKGDIAEGYSVSREKKESFPLTVTSAQKNPTAFYLCASSIGKGDLYEQYFGPGTRLTVT.

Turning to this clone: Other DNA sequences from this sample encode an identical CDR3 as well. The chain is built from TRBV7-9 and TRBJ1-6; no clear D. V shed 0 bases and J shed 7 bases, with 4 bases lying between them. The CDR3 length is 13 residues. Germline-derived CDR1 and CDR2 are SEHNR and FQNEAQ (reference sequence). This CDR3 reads CASSLAENSPLHF. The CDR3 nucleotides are TGTGCCAGCAGCTTAGCCGAGAATTCACCCCTCCACTTT.

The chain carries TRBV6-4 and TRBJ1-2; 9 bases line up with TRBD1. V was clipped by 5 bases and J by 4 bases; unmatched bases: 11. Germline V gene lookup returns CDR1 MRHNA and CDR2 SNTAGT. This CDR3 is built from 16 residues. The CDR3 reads CASSSRPGQGPYGYTF. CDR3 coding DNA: TGTGCCAGCAGTTCTCGGCCGGGACAGGGCCCCTATGGCTACACCTTC.

The chain's CDR3 is CAISEGDRGELFF. CDR3 coding DNA: TGTGCCATCAGTGAGGGGGACAGGGGGGAGCTGTTTTTT. V is TRBV10-3 and J is TRBJ2-2; TRBD1 aligns across 8 bases. Germline V CDR1 and CDR2: ENHRY, SYGVKD. The V gene end was trimmed by 2 bases and the J gene end by 8 bases; junction bases not matched to a gene: 1. The CDR3 runs to 13 residues.

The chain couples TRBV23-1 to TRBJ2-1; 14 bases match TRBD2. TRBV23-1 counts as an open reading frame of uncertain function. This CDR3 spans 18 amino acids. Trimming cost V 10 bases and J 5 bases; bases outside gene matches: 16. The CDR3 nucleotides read TGCGCCAAGAGCGGACAGAGACTAGCGGGGGGGCCAGACAATGAGCAGTTCTTC. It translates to CAKSGQRLAGGPDNEQFF.

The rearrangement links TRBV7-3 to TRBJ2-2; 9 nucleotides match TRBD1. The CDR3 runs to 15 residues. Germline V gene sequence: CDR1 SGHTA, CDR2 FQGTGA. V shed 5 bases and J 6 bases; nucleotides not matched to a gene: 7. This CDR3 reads CASSPGTGYSGELFF. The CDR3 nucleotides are TGTGCCAGCAGCCCCGGGACAGGGTATTCCGGGGAGCTGTTTTTT.

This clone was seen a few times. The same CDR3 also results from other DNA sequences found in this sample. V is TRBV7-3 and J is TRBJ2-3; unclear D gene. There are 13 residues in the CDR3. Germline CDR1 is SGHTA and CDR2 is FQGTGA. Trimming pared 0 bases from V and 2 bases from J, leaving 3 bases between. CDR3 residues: CASSLTYTDTQYF. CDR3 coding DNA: TGTGCCAGCAGCTTAACATACACAGATACGCAGTATTTT.

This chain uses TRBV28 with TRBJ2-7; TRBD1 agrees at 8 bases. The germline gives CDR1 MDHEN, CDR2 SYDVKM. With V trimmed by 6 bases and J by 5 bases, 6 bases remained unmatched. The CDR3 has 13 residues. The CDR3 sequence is CASRSGTGDEQYF. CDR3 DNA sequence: TGTGCCAGCAGGTCCGGGACAGGAGACGAGCAGTACTTC.

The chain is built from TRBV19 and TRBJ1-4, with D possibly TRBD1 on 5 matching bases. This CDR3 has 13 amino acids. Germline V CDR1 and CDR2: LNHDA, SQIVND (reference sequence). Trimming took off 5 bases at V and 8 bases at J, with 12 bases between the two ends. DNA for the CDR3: TGTGCCAGTAGTTTCGGACAATTAGAAAAACTGTTTTTT. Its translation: CASSFGQLEKLFF.

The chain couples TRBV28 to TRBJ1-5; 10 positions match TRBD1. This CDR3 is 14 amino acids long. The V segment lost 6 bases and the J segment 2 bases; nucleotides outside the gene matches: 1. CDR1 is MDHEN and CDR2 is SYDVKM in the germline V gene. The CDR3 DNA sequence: TGTGCCAGCAGCGGACAGGGGGGCAATCAGCCCCAGCATTTT. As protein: CASSGQGGNQPQHF.

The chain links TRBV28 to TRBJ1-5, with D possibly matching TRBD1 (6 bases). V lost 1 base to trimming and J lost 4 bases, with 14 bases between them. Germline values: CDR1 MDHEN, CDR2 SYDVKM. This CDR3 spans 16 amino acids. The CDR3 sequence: CASSLSDRVRNQPQHF. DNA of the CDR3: TGTGCCAGCAGTTTATCGGACAGAGTTAGGAATCAGCCCCAGCATTTT.